One sample yielded the 19 T cell receptor beta chains listed below, sequenced in a study of cytotoxic CD8 clonotypes in ibrutinib-treated CLL (dated by TCRdb to the early 2020s). Library creation used the immunoSEQ multiplex PCR assay. TCRdb re-hosts the immuneACCESS table, in-frame sequences only. Its copies lack some clones; in the studies checked, an unresolved V gene accounts for under half of them, and the cause for the rest is not known. Recorded for this sample are a few hundred thousand clones; about 80% of them occurred a single time. Jointly, the top ten make up more than 6% of the sample. The material was PBMCs, obtained before ibrutinib treatment. The receptor set was obtained from a human donor with chronic lymphocytic leukemia.

J is TRBJ2-7 and V is TRBV10-3, with D possibly TRBD1 on 6 matching bases. The CDR3 runs 13 residues. V shed 8 bases and J shed 1 base, with 12 bases lying between them. Germline V gives CDR1 ENHRY, CDR2 SYGVKD. The CDR3 sequence is CAIQVGQSYEQYF. The CDR3 DNA reads as TGTGCCATCCAAGTTGGACAGTCCTACGAGCAGTACTTC.

This sequence joins TRBV7-2 and TRBJ1-5; D is perhaps TRBD1 (5 bases). Trimming took 1 base from V and 0 from J, leaving 7 bases between them. This CDR3 comprises 15 residues. Germline V lookup: CDR1 SGHTA, CDR2 FQGNSA. This CDR3 reads CASSLEGNSNQPQHF. As DNA, the CDR3 is TGTGCCAGCAGCTTAGAGGGGAATAGCAATCAGCCCCAGCATTTT.

The gene calls are TRBV5-1 and TRBJ2-1; the D is unclear. The CDR3 covers 15 residues. CDR1 and CDR2 from the germline V gene are SGHRS and YFSETQ. The V end lost 0 bases, the J end lost 0 bases, and 7 bases lay between the germline ends. The CDR3: CASSLDANSYNEQFF. In DNA form, the CDR3 reads TGCGCCAGCAGCTTGGACGCGAACTCCTACAATGAGCAGTTCTTC. Complete variable domain (other parts from reference TRBV5-1 and TRBJ2-1): KAGVTQTPRYLIKTRGQQVTLSCSPISGHRSVSWYQQTPGQGLQFLFEYFSETQRNKGNFPGRFSGRQFSNSRSEMNVSTLELGDSALYLCASSLDANSYNEQFFGPGTRLTVL.

The J gene is TRBJ2-7, the V gene TRBV2; 8 bases agree with TRBD2. Germline lookup yields CDR1 SNHLY and CDR2 FYNNEI. Losses at the gene ends were 0 bases for V and 1 base for J; bases not matched to a gene: 2. This CDR3 has 15 residues. This chain's CDR3 is CASSEAGGRSYEQYF. The CDR3 bases are TGTGCCAGCAGTGAAGCGGGCGGGAGGTCCTACGAGCAGTACTTC.

The J gene is TRBJ2-1, the V gene TRBV5-4, with D hard to call. Germline loops: CDR1 SGHNT, CDR2 YYREEE (reference sequence). The ends were cut back, 0 bases at V and 7 bases at J, with 14 bases in the middle. This CDR3 region has 15 residues. For the CDR3, the DNA is TGTGCCAGCAGCTTGGCCGCGGCGACGATAAATGAGCAGTTCTTC. It encodes CASSLAAATINEQFF.

Comments on this clone: Other DNA sequences in this sample translate to the same CDR3. The V call is TRBV5-1, the J call TRBJ2-7; maybe TRBD2 (6 bases). V lost 0 bases, J lost 3 bases, and 13 bases lay in between. There are 15 residues in the CDR3. Per germline, CDR1 SGHRS and CDR2 YFSETQ. The CDR3 sequence: CASSLGSSGDYEQYF. As DNA, the CDR3 is TGCGCCAGCAGCTTGGGAAGTAGCGGAGACTACGAGCAGTACTTC.

This clone showed up just a few times. CDR3 region: CASSLGTGVDNEQFF. The CDR3 DNA reads as TGTGCCAGCAGCTTGGGTACAGGGGTAGACAATGAGCAGTTCTTC. V gene TRBV5-8 combines with J gene TRBJ2-1, with 7 bases that match TRBD1. The CDR3 has 15 residues. CDR1 and CDR2 from the germline V gene are SGHTS and YDEGEE. After removal of 0 bases from V and 5 bases from J, the junction contained 5 bases not matched to a gene.

To note about this clone: Other nucleotide sequences in the sample specify the same CDR3. This rearrangement joins TRBV20-1 to TRBJ1-1; D not resolved. Trimming shortened V by 6 bases and J by 0 bases, and 5 bases separated the two germline ends. The V gene's germline CDR1 is DFQATT and CDR2 SNEGSKA (reference sequence). The CDR3 extends over 11 amino acids. The CDR3 bases are TGCAGTGCAAGTATGAACACTGAAGCTTTCTTT. Amino acids: CSASMNTEAFF.

This chain joins TRBV10-1 and TRBJ2-1, with TRBD2 as a possible D gene (6 bases). This CDR3 has 14 amino acids. Trimming left V 3 bases short and J 8 bases short, with 14 bases between. CDR1 is WNHNN, CDR2 SYGVQD, per germline (reference sequence). CDR3 nucleotide sequence: TGCGCCAGCAGTGAAAGGTTACTAGCCGATGAGCAGTTCTTC. This sequence encodes CASSERLLADEQFF.

The V gene is TRBV15, the J gene TRBJ2-3, with D possibly being TRBD1 or TRBD2 (5 bases each). The CDR3 length is 12 residues. V was clipped by 1 base and J by 6 bases, with 5 bases between them. Germline CDR1 and CDR2: LNHNV and YYDKDF (reference sequence). Here the CDR3 DNA reads TGTGCCACCAGCAGAGGGGGGGATACGCAGTATTTT. This translates into CATSRGGDTQYF.

The chain employs TRBV30 and TRBJ1-5; D is undetermined. The CDR3 sequence is 12 residues long. CDR1 is GTSNPN, CDR2 SVGIG, per germline (reference sequence). The V gene lost 5 bases and the J gene lost 9 bases, with 14 bases spanning the gap. In DNA form, the CDR3 reads TGTGCCTGGGAGAGGGAGGGAGCGCCCCAGCATTTT. It translates to CAWEREGAPQHF.

The chain is built from TRBV6-1 and TRBJ1-4; D is uncertain. Germline-derived CDR1 and CDR2 are MNHNS and SASEGT. The CDR3 contains 14 residues. The V and J ends lost 2 bases and 2 bases respectively, with 6 bases between them. This chain's CDR3 is CASSETRTNEKLFF. The CDR3 bases are TGTGCCAGCAGTGAAACCAGGACTAATGAAAAACTGTTTTTT.

V is TRBV7-6 and J is TRBJ2-2; D perhaps matches TRBD1 (6 bases). With 5 bases removed from V and 4 bases from J, the gap between germline ends came to 17 bases. Germline-derived CDR1 and CDR2 are SGHVS and FNYEAQ. This CDR3 is 16 amino acids long. CDR3 DNA: TGTGCCAGCAGCAAGTCGGGCACAGGGTCCACCGGGGAGCTGTTTTTT. Amino acids: CASSKSGTGSTGELFF.

This chain links TRBV27 with TRBJ1-2; 12 bases align to TRBD1. V lost 5 bases to trimming and J lost 5 bases; unmatched junction nucleotides: 6. There are 15 residues in the CDR3. Germline lookup yields CDR1 MNHEY and CDR2 SMNVEV (reference sequence). CDR3 sequence reads: CASSGGDRGRYGYTF. CDR3 nucleotide sequence: TGTGCCAGCAGTGGGGGGGACAGGGGGCGTTATGGCTACACCTTC.

The V call is TRBV5-4, the J call TRBJ2-2; perhaps TRBD2 as D (5 bases). The germline V gene encodes CDR1 SGHNT and CDR2 YYREEE (reference sequence). The CDR3 loop spans 15 amino acids. Trimming pared 3 bases from V and 0 bases from J, leaving 9 bases between. The DNA of the CDR3 is TGTGCCAGCAGCTCGGAGGTCGCGAACACCGGGGAGCTGTTTTTT. Its translation: CASSSEVANTGELFF.

The V gene is TRBV6-5, the J gene TRBJ1-2; D perhaps matches TRBD1 (6 bases). Germline assignment: CDR1 MNHEY and CDR2 SVGAGI. The CDR3 is made up of 15 amino acids. Deletions cut 6 bases from V and 2 bases from J, with 16 bases between. The CDR3 loop reads CASRRGGLSNYGYTF. Written as DNA, the CDR3 is TGTGCCAGCAGAAGGGGGGGGTTGTCGAACTATGGCTACACCTTC.

This clone was counted between two and nine times. The chain joins TRBV11-2 to TRBJ1-2, with D uncertain. The CDR3 loop spans 15 amino acids. Germline CDR1 is SGHAT and CDR2 is FQNNGV. The V gene lost 5 bases and the J gene lost 6 bases, with 19 bases spanning the gap. In DNA form, the CDR3 reads TGTGCCAGCAGCACAACCGCCGGGAGCTCACATGGCTACACCTTC. Amino acid sequence: CASSTTAGSSHGYTF. The full variable domain, in which reference TRBV11-2 and TRBJ1-2 provide the parts outside the CDR3, is EAGVAQSPRYKIIEKRQSVAFWCNPISGHATLYWYQQILGQGPKLLIQFQNNGVVDDSQLPKDRFSAERLKGVDSTLKIQPAKLEDSAVYLCASSTTAGSSHGYTFGSGTRLTVV.

The chain combines TRBV7-6 with TRBJ2-7; D is possibly TRBD2 (6 bases). Trimming took 3 bases from V and 3 from J, leaving 12 bases between them. Germline V gene data show CDR1 as SGHVS and CDR2 as FNYEAQ. This CDR3 spans 14 amino acids. This CDR3 reads CASSLGGTNYEQYF. The DNA of the CDR3 is TGTGCCAGCAGCTTGGGCGGGACCAACTACGAGCAGTACTTC.

This clone was seen a few times. J is TRBJ1-1 and V is TRBV9; D uncertain. CDR1 is SGDLS, CDR2 YYNGEE, per germline. V lost 4 bases, J lost 8 bases, and 12 bases lay in between. There are 12 residues in the CDR3. CDR3: CASSSTFGEAFF. The CDR3 nucleotides read TGTGCCAGCAGCTCCACGTTCGGGGAAGCTTTCTTT.